This passage covers 23 T cell receptor beta chains from one sample sequenced in a study of graft-versus-host responses after intestinal transplantation. Measured with immunoSEQ multiplex PCR; TCRdb has only the in-frame clones, and not every one. Of more than 100,000 clones in the sample, 90% to 95% were seen once. No antigen has been assigned to these receptors. The starting material was unstimulated CD8+ T cells sorted from spleen or lymph node cells, obtained before intestinal transplant. The source of these receptors is a human donor who received an intestinal transplant.

The V call is TRBV27, the J call TRBJ2-5; D is perhaps TRBD1 (6 bases). TRBJ2-7 matches the DNA end more closely, so the J call is doubtful. This CDR3 has 15 residues. Germline assignment: CDR1 MNHEY and CDR2 SMNVEV (reference sequence). CDR3 DNA: TGTGCCAGCAGCTCCCCCGGGACACTCACCTACGAGCAGTACTTC. Protein: CASSSPGTLTYEQYF.

The genes are TRBV19 and TRBJ1-6; D is possibly TRBD1 (5 bases). The V gene lost 0 bases and the J gene lost 13 bases, with 22 bases spanning the gap. Germline CDR1 and CDR2: LNHDA and SQIVND (reference sequence). The CDR3 extends over 17 amino acids. CDR3 protein: CASSIEWQGEIVTPLHF. The CDR3 coding sequence is TGTGCCAGTAGTATAGAGTGGCAGGGTGAGATTGTAACTCCCCTCCACTTT.

The V gene is TRBV5-8, the J gene TRBJ1-5, with D uncertain. The CDR3 is made up of 14 amino acids. V was cut by 2 bases and J by 6 bases, with 12 bases left in between. CDR1 and CDR2 (germline): SGHTS, YDEGEE. CDR3 loop: CASSFSGAGQPQHF. CDR3 sequence (DNA): TGTGCCAGCAGCTTCTCAGGTGCAGGTCAGCCCCAGCATTTT.

V gene TRBV13 combines with J gene TRBJ2-1; no clear D gene. The CDR3 totals 18 residues. Per germline, CDR1 PRHDT and CDR2 FYEKMQ (reference sequence). Trimming pared 5 bases from V and 0 bases from J, leaving 20 bases between. CDR3 DNA: TGTGCCAGCAGCATCCTAGGAACAGTGACCGGCTCCTACAATGAGCAGTTCTTC. Translation gives CASSILGTVTGSYNEQFF.

The chain links TRBV28 to TRBJ2-2, with a tentative D call TRBD2 (6 bases). Germline lookup yields CDR1 MDHEN and CDR2 SYDVKM. The V end lost 10 bases, the J end lost 0 bases, and 18 bases lay between the germline ends. The CDR3 has 16 amino acids. In nucleotides, the CDR3 is TGTGCCACGGTCGTGGGAGGAGGCTCGAACACCGGGGAGCTGTTTTTT. It specifies CATVVGGGSNTGELFF.

The DNA for the CDR3 is TGTGCCAGCATGGGGCGGGAGGACTACGAGCAGTACTTC. This encodes CASMGREDYEQYF. The rearrangement joins TRBV11-2 to TRBJ2-7; TRBD2 matches at 8 bases. The CDR3 extends over 13 amino acids. After removal of 7 bases from V and 3 bases from J, the junction contained 5 bases not matched to a gene. The germline V gene has CDR1 SGHAT and CDR2 FQNNGV.

The chain links TRBV6-6 to TRBJ1-5, with D tentatively TRBD1 (5 bases). Germline V CDR1 and CDR2: MNHNY, SVGAGI (reference sequence). The CDR3 totals 15 residues. The V end was cut by 8 bases, the J end by 2 bases, with 16 bases between. The CDR3 spells CASSSGGGRNQPQHF. The CDR3 DNA reads as TGTGCCAGCTCCTCCGGGGGAGGGCGCAATCAGCCCCAGCATTTT.

This chain joins TRBV2 and TRBJ2-1; weak D call: TRBD1 (6 bases). The CDR3 consists of 16 residues. The germline gives CDR1 SNHLY, CDR2 FYNNEI. Trimming pared 7 bases from V and 7 bases from J, leaving 23 bases between. This CDR3 reads CASTERQGNLANEQFF. DNA of the CDR3: TGTGCCAGCACCGAACGTCAGGGGAACTTAGCGAATGAGCAGTTCTTC.

J is TRBJ2-7 and V is TRBV28, with TRBD2 matching over 11 bases. This CDR3 spans 14 amino acids. Looked up from germline, CDR1 is MDHEN and CDR2 is SYDVKM. The V gene end was trimmed by 6 bases and the J gene end by 5 bases; junction bases not matched to a gene: 6. The CDR3 loop is CASSWSSGRDEQYF. DNA of the CDR3: TGTGCCAGCAGCTGGAGTAGCGGGAGGGACGAGCAGTACTTC.

The V and J genes are TRBV5-1 and TRBJ2-1; D is unresolved. The V gene's germline CDR1 is SGHRS and CDR2 YFSETQ. Between the trimmed V and J ends, which lost 1 base and 0 bases, there was a span of 8 bases. CDR3 size: 15 residues. The CDR3 loop is CASSLQSGSYNEQFF. The CDR3 DNA reads TGCGCCAGCAGCTTGCAGTCCGGCTCCTACAATGAGCAGTTCTTC.

This clone was found once. The chain has TRBV23-1 and TRBJ2-5; possibly TRBD1 for D (6 bases). The closer fit of TRBJ2-7 to the DNA end suggests the J call may be wrong. TRBV23-1 is noted as an ORF with a role that remains uncertain. The CDR3 runs 19 residues. The DNA of the CDR3 is TGCGCCAGCAGTCAAGAAGTCAGGAACCCGGACAGCCCCTCCTACGAGCAGTACTTC. Residues: CASSQEVRNPDSPSYEQYF.

The chain combines TRBV7-7 with TRBJ2-1; no clear D. The CDR3 loop spans 13 amino acids. V shed 2 bases and J shed 5 bases, with 7 bases lying between them. Germline V gene sequence: CDR1 SSHAT, CDR2 FNYEAQ (reference sequence). This CDR3 is CASSLWVDNEQFF. The CDR3 coding sequence is TGTGCCAGCAGCTTATGGGTCGACAATGAGCAGTTCTTC.

The J gene is TRBJ1-1, the V gene TRBV30; D remains unclear. CDR1 is GTSNPN, CDR2 SVGIG, per germline (reference sequence). The CDR3 length is 13 residues. The germline V and J ends were trimmed by 7 bases and 0 bases, with 12 bases remaining between them. The CDR3 sequence: CALWASVNTEAFF. The CDR3 nucleotides read TGTGCCTTATGGGCCTCTGTGAACACTGAAGCTTTCTTT.

In its sample, this clone was seen once. This chain connects TRBV28 to TRBJ2-3, with D maybe TRBD1 (6 bases). The CDR3 contains 15 residues. Trimming took 4 bases from V and 4 from J, leaving 15 bases between them. The V gene's germline CDR1 is MDHEN and CDR2 SYDVKM. The CDR3 reads CASSSPATGPDTQYF. CDR3 nucleotides: TGTGCCAGCAGTTCACCGGCCACAGGGCCAGATACGCAGTATTTT. Filled out from reference TRBV28 and TRBJ2-3, the complete variable domain reads DVKVTQSSRYLVKRTGEKVFLECVQDMDHENMFWYRQDPGLGLRLIYFSYDVKMKEKGDIPEGYSVSREKKERFSLILESASTNQTSMYLCASSSPATGPDTQYFGPGTRLTVL.

The chain couples TRBV27 to TRBJ2-7; D is perhaps TRBD1 (6 bases). Between the trimmed V and J ends, which lost 3 bases and 0 bases, there was a span of 12 bases. The germline V gene encodes CDR1 MNHEY and CDR2 SMNVEV (reference sequence). This CDR3 is 15 amino acids long. Here the CDR3 reads CASSFRADSSYEQYF. CDR3 bases: TGTGCCAGCAGTTTTAGGGCGGACAGCTCCTACGAGCAGTACTTC.

The V call is TRBV9, the J call TRBJ2-7, with 7 bases fitting TRBD1. The CDR3 loop spans 15 amino acids. The germline V gene has CDR1 SGDLS and CDR2 YYNGEE. Losses at the gene ends were 0 bases for V and 2 bases for J; bases not matched to a gene: 5. CDR3 nucleotides: TGTGCCAGCAGCGTAGGGACAGGTCCACCCTACGAGCAGTACTTC. It encodes CASSVGTGPPYEQYF.

The chain employs TRBV28 and TRBJ2-7; D call uncertain. The CDR3 consists of 11 residues. Trimming cost V 7 bases and J 1 base, with 5 bases left between them. Germline-derived CDR1 and CDR2 are MDHEN and SYDVKM. In DNA, the CDR3 is TGTGCCAGCACAGGTTCCTACGAGCAGTACTTC. Translated: CASTGSYEQYF.

The sample holds one count of this clone. The genes are TRBV28 and TRBJ2-7; 8 bases fit TRBD1. Germline-derived CDR1 and CDR2 are MDHEN and SYDVKM. With 5 bases clipped from V and 6 bases from J, the junction kept 9 bases outside the gene matches. The CDR3 runs 14 residues. CDR3 in amino acids: CASSRQGFAPEQYF. The CDR3 nucleotides are TGTGCCAGCAGTCGACAGGGGTTCGCCCCCGAGCAGTACTTC.

The chain employs TRBV27 and TRBJ2-7, with D uncertain. The CDR3 loop spans 11 amino acids. Germline V lookup: CDR1 MNHEY, CDR2 SMNVEV (reference sequence). V was cut by 4 bases and J by 3 bases, with 4 bases left in between. The CDR3 DNA is TGTGCCAGCAGTTCGTACTACGAGCAGTACTTC. Its translation: CASSSYYEQYF.

The genes are TRBV9 and TRBJ2-7; the D gene is possibly TRBD1 (6 bases). Trimming took off 0 bases at V and 3 bases at J, with 13 bases between the two ends. The CDR3 loop spans 15 amino acids. Germline assignment: CDR1 SGDLS and CDR2 YYNGEE. CDR3 protein: CASSVGVRGSYEQYF. The CDR3 DNA sequence: TGTGCCAGCAGCGTAGGCGTCAGGGGAAGCTACGAGCAGTACTTC.

This clone has just one count. V and J are TRBV4-3 and TRBJ2-4; D unresolved. The CDR3 runs to 14 residues. V was cut by 1 base and J by 0 bases, with 4 bases left in between. Germline loops: CDR1 LGHNA, CDR2 YSLEER. For the CDR3, the DNA is TGCGCCAGCAGCCAAGCAGGAGCCAAAAACATTCAGTACTTC. It codes for CASSQAGAKNIQYF.

The gene calls are TRBV4-1 and TRBJ2-7; 7 nucleotides agree with TRBD1. CDR1 is MGHRA, CDR2 YSYEKL, per germline. The length of the CDR3 is 14 residues. The trim removed 6 bases at V and 3 bases at J, leaving 8 bases unmatched. CDR3 region: CASSYRQGVYEQYF. The CDR3 DNA reads TGCGCCAGCAGTTACAGACAGGGTGTCTACGAGCAGTACTTC.

CDR3 residues: CASSPGLANNEQFF. The CDR3 DNA follows: TGCGCCAGCAGCCCGGGACTAGCGAACAATGAGCAGTTCTTC. The V call is TRBV4-1, the J call TRBJ2-1, with 10 bases aligning to TRBD2. This CDR3 spans 14 amino acids. In germline, CDR1 is MGHRA, CDR2 YSYEKL. V shed 4 bases and J 5 bases; nucleotides not matched to a gene: 2.